Each of the 26 T cell receptor beta chains below was sequenced from the same sample in a study of spatial heterogeneity in lung cancer. The time point was: sample taken at primary tumor resection. In TCRdb, the 5' RACE reads were re-called with MiXCR into one record per CDR3 protein. The sample contains several thousand distinct CDR3 sequences, around 5.3% of which appear only once. The sample in question was normal lung tissue next to the tumor, obtained at surgery. These receptors were collected from a female donor with early-stage non-small cell lung cancer.

This clonotype was recorded at least ten times. V and J are TRBV27 and TRBJ1-6, with 8 bases fitting TRBD1. The V and J ends lost 5 bases and 10 bases, in that order; junction bases with no gene match: 7. The CDR3 totals 14 residues. The germline gives CDR1 MNHEY, CDR2 SMNVEV (reference sequence). The CDR3 here is CASSLQGAGSPLHF. CDR3 nucleotides: TGTGCCAGCAGTCTGCAGGGGGCTGGGTCACCCCTCCACTTT.

This clonotype ranks as medium-sized. The chain is built from TRBV7-2 and TRBJ2-3; D unresolved. Looked up from germline, CDR1 is SGHTA and CDR2 is FQGNSA. The ends were cut back, 4 bases at V and 1 base at J, with 12 bases in the middle. CDR3 length: 15 residues. CDR3 nucleotide sequence: TGTGCCAGCAGCTCAGAAGTTTGGGGCACAGATACGCAGTATTTT. Protein sequence: CASSSEVWGTDTQYF.

Sample share makes this clonotype large. The DNA of the CDR3 is TGCGCCAGCAGCCAAGCTGACAGGGTCAACACTGAAGCTTTCTTT. This encodes CASSQADRVNTEAFF. The genes are TRBV4-1 and TRBJ1-1, with TRBD1 matching 7 bases. The germline V gene encodes CDR1 MGHRA and CDR2 YSYEKL. CDR3 length: 15 amino acids. The trim removed 1 base at V and 2 bases at J, leaving 4 bases unmatched.

By its share, this clonotype is medium-sized. The DNA of the CDR3 is TGTGCCAGCAGCTTAAGCAGGGGCAGTGAAAAACTGTTTTTT. Protein: CASSLSRGSEKLFF. J is TRBJ1-4 and V is TRBV7-8, with D possibly matching TRBD1 (6 bases). Germline V gene sequence: CDR1 SGHVS, CDR2 FQNEAQ. V lost 2 bases, J lost 7 bases, and 11 bases lay in between. This CDR3 region has 14 residues.

By sample share, this clonotype is medium-sized. V and J are TRBV6-5 and TRBJ2-3; tentative D call: TRBD2 (5 bases). The CDR3 is 13 residues long. Germline assignment: CDR1 MNHEY and CDR2 SVGAGI. The V gene lost 6 bases and the J gene lost 4 bases, with 11 bases spanning the gap. CDR3 sequence reads: CASRRGLADTQYF. The CDR3 region has the DNA TGTGCCAGCAGGCGCGGACTCGCAGATACGCAGTATTTT.

The table lists this clonotype with many counts. The chain carries TRBV5-1 and TRBJ2-2; D possibly matches TRBD1 or TRBD2 (5 bases each). V was pared by 0 bases and J by 0 bases, with 6 bases between. Germline loops: CDR1 SGHRS, CDR2 YFSETQ. CDR3 length: 15 amino acids. The CDR3 is CASSLAGPNTGELFF. DNA of the CDR3: TGCGCCAGCAGCTTGGCGGGGCCGAACACCGGGGAGCTGTTTTTT.

Sample share makes this clonotype medium-sized (0.01 to 0.1%). The CDR3 sequence is CASSLGGAFGNIQYF. CDR3 DNA: TGTGCCAGCAGCCTAGGGGGGGCTTTCGGAAACATTCAGTACTTC. V gene TRBV7-6 combines with J gene TRBJ2-4; D is perhaps TRBD2 (7 bases). Germline CDR1 is SGHVS and CDR2 is FNYEAQ. CDR3 size: 15 residues. V shed 5 bases and J shed 6 bases, with 17 bases lying between them. Combining the CDR3 with reference TRBV7-6 and TRBJ2-4 gives the whole variable domain GAGVSQSPRYKVTKRGQDVALRCDPISGHVSLYWYRQALGQGPEFLTYFNYEAQQDKSGLPNDRFSAERPEGSISTLTIQRTEQRDSAMYRCASSLGGAFGNIQYFGAGTRLSVL.

This clonotype has only a few counts. The chain is built from TRBV20-1 and TRBJ2-5; 9 bases are a match to TRBD1. The V gene's germline CDR1 is DFQATT and CDR2 SNEGSKA (reference sequence). There are 14 residues in the CDR3. J lost 5 bases, V lost 1 base, and 5 bases had no gene match. The CDR3 nucleotides are TGCAGTGCTAGAGGACAGGGGGGGTCGGAGACCCAGTACTTC. It translates to CSARGQGGSETQYF.

A remark on this clonotype: Being one base from a much bigger clone, this may be a read error. The chain links TRBV6-1 to TRBJ1-1; possible D gene TRBD1, 5 bases. The germline V gene encodes CDR1 MNHNS and CDR2 SASEGT. The CDR3 loop spans 15 amino acids. V was pared by 2 bases and J by 10 bases, with 20 bases between. The CDR3 DNA sequence: TGTGCCAGCAGTGAATGGGACGTGGGCCTGGTTGGAGCTTTCTTT. Translated, it gives CASSEWDVGLVGAFF.

By its share, this clonotype is medium-sized. V is TRBV6-4 and J is TRBJ2-3, with 8 bases matching TRBD2. Germline CDR1 and CDR2: MRHNA and SNTAGT. The CDR3 runs 17 residues. V was pared by 5 bases and J by 1 base, with 11 bases of the junction left unmatched. The CDR3 DNA reads TGTGCCAGCAGTTCCGAAGGTGCGGGAGGAGGCACAGATACGCAGTATTTT. This gives the protein CASSSEGAGGGTDTQYF.

Relative to its sample, this clonotype is medium-sized. The rearrangement joins TRBV28 to TRBJ1-1; D is ambiguous. The CDR3 spans 12 residues. V lost 3 bases and J 10 bases, leaving 12 bases between the germline ends. Germline loops: CDR1 MDHEN, CDR2 SYDVKM. The CDR3 protein is CASSLEGILAFF. The CDR3 DNA is TGTGCCAGCAGTTTGGAGGGTATTCTAGCTTTCTTT.

This clonotype was observed at least ten times. The J gene is TRBJ2-1, the V gene TRBV12-3 or TRBV12-4; 14 bases fit TRBD2. J gave up 6 bases and V 8 bases, and 6 bases lay outside the gene matches. The CDR3 sequence is 15 residues long. The DNA of the CDR3 is TGTGCCAGCGTGGACGGGACTAGCGGGAGCAATGAGCAGTTCTTC. It translates to CASVDGTSGSNEQFF.

By share, this clonotype ranks as medium-sized. The chain is built from TRBV18 and TRBJ2-1; TRBD1 matches 11 bases. The germline V gene has CDR1 KGHSH and CDR2 LQKENI. With V trimmed by 3 bases and J by 7 bases, 5 bases remained unmatched. CDR3 length equals 15 residues. The CDR3 here is CASSPSGQGENEQFF. For the CDR3, the DNA is TGTGCCAGCTCACCTTCGGGACAGGGGGAAAATGAGCAGTTCTTC.

This clonotype has at least ten counts. The chain carries TRBV20-1 and TRBJ2-1; TRBD2 matches at 9 bases. The V gene's germline CDR1 is DFQATT and CDR2 SNEGSKA (reference sequence). Unmatched junction bases numbered 4, after V lost 1 base and J lost 0 bases. The CDR3 sequence is 16 residues long. The CDR3 protein is CSARVGSGSSYNEQFF. CDR3 bases: TGCAGTGCTAGAGTGGGTAGCGGGAGCTCCTACAATGAGCAGTTCTTC.

This clonotype is termed medium-sized. The rearrangement joins TRBV4-1 to TRBJ2-2; D possibly corresponds to TRBD2 (6 bases). In germline, CDR1 is MGHRA, CDR2 YSYEKL. This CDR3 is 15 amino acids long. Trimming shortened V by 3 bases and J by 5 bases, and 13 bases separated the two germline ends. The CDR3 DNA sequence: TGCGCCAGCAGCCAGGGGGGAGGAGGGACCGGGGAGCTGTTTTTT. This codes for CASSQGGGGTGELFF.

By share of the sample, this clonotype is medium-sized. The J gene is TRBJ2-2, the V gene TRBV24-1, with D perhaps TRBD1 (5 bases). This CDR3 is built from 14 residues. Trimming removed 3 bases from V and 8 bases from J, with 12 bases in between. CDR1 is KGHDR, CDR2 SFDVKD, per germline. The CDR3 sequence is CATSDTMGPGELFF. The CDR3 DNA sequence: TGTGCCACCAGTGATACCATGGGGCCTGGGGAGCTGTTTTTT.

Points on this clonotype: With a much larger clone just one base away, this may be a read error. J is TRBJ1-2 and V is TRBV12-3 or TRBV12-4; D gene uncertain. CDR3 length equals 14 residues. The CDR3 DNA follows: TGTGCCAGCAGTCCCGCCGCGGGGTCCCATGGCTACAACTTC. It yields the protein CASSPAAGSHGYNF.

This clonotype is medium-sized (0.01 to 0.1%) in the sample. The genes are TRBV4-1 and TRBJ1-5; D remains unclear. CDR1 and CDR2 (germline): MGHRA, YSYEKL. The CDR3 has 11 amino acids. V was shortened by 9 bases and J by 0 bases, with 3 bases between the two germline ends. CDR3 region: CARVSNQPQHF. In DNA form, the CDR3 reads TGCGCCAGGGTTAGCAATCAGCCCCAGCATTTT.

This clonotype showed up many times. This chain uses TRBV7-2 with TRBJ2-7, with 8 bases fitting TRBD2. The CDR3 loop spans 14 amino acids. V was clipped by 3 bases and J by 6 bases; unmatched bases: 7. The germline V gene encodes CDR1 SGHTA and CDR2 FQGNSA. CDR3 coding DNA: TGTGCCAGCAGCTTTGAGGGCGGGAGGCCCGAGCAGTACTTC. Its translation is CASSFEGGRPEQYF.

In its sample, this clonotype ranks as medium-sized. The V and J genes are TRBV2 and TRBJ2-3; D is possibly TRBD2 (6 bases). V lost 6 bases, J lost 0 bases, and 13 bases lay in between. The CDR3 runs 15 residues. Germline CDR1 and CDR2: SNHLY and FYNNEI. The CDR3 loop is CASRISGLSTDTQYF. CDR3 nucleotide sequence: TGTGCCAGCAGGATAAGCGGGCTTAGCACAGATACGCAGTATTTT.

This clonotype ranks as medium-sized (0.01 to 0.1%). The chain links TRBV5-1 to TRBJ1-1, with 8 nucleotides matching TRBD1. In germline, CDR1 is SGHRS, CDR2 YFSETQ. With 6 bases clipped from V and 4 bases from J, the junction kept 17 bases outside the gene matches. The CDR3 totals 17 residues. The CDR3 reads CASTQGGTTGLITEAFF. Here the CDR3 DNA reads TGCGCCAGCACACAGGGGGGAACCACAGGGTTGATCACTGAAGCTTTCTTT.

By frequency in the sample, this clonotype is medium-sized. CDR3 sequence reads: CSAGGRGNTEAFF. In DNA form, the CDR3 reads TGCAGTGCAGGGGGTAGAGGGAACACTGAAGCTTTCTTT. The rearrangement joins TRBV20-1 to TRBJ1-1; D might be TRBD1 (6 bases). The CDR3 consists of 13 residues. V lost 6 bases to trimming and J lost 1 base, with 12 bases between them. From germline, CDR1 is DFQATT and CDR2 SNEGSKA (reference sequence).

This chain connects TRBV20-1 to TRBJ2-1, with TRBD1 as a possible D gene (5 bases). CDR3 length: 14 amino acids. The germline CDR1 and CDR2 sequences are DFQATT and SNEGSKA (reference sequence). Trimming took off 2 bases at V and 8 bases at J, with 16 bases between the two ends. The CDR3 is CSARLDYSRDEQFF. The CDR3 DNA follows: TGCAGTGCTAGACTAGATTACAGCAGGGATGAGCAGTTCTTC.

The chain employs TRBV18 and TRBJ2-1; 8 nucleotides match TRBD2. Germline CDR1 KGHSH, CDR2 LQKENI. CDR3 length: 15 residues. V gave up 5 bases and J gave up 4 bases; unmatched junction bases: 7. CDR3 protein: CASSTTSELYNEQFF. CDR3 nucleotides: TGTGCCAGCTCAACGACTAGCGAGTTATACAATGAGCAGTTCTTC.

This clonotype is medium-sized in the sample. The chain is built from TRBV18 and TRBJ2-5; 7 bases align to TRBD2. Germline V gene lookup returns CDR1 KGHSH and CDR2 LQKENI. CDR3 length equals 15 residues. The trim removed 2 bases at V and 2 bases at J, leaving 5 bases unmatched. The CDR3 DNA follows: TGTGCCAGCTCACCAAAGAGCGGGGCTCAAGAGACCCAGTACTTC. This translates into CASSPKSGAQETQYF.

This clonotype ranks as medium-sized. V usage is TRBV7-9 and J usage is TRBJ2-5; D is perhaps TRBD2 (6 bases). Germline assignment: CDR1 SEHNR and CDR2 FQNEAQ (reference sequence). The V end lost 2 bases, the J end lost 5 bases, and 12 bases lay between the germline ends. This CDR3 spans 14 amino acids. Here the CDR3 reads CASSLWGGTETQYF. DNA for the CDR3: TGTGCCAGCAGCTTATGGGGAGGCACTGAGACCCAGTACTTC.